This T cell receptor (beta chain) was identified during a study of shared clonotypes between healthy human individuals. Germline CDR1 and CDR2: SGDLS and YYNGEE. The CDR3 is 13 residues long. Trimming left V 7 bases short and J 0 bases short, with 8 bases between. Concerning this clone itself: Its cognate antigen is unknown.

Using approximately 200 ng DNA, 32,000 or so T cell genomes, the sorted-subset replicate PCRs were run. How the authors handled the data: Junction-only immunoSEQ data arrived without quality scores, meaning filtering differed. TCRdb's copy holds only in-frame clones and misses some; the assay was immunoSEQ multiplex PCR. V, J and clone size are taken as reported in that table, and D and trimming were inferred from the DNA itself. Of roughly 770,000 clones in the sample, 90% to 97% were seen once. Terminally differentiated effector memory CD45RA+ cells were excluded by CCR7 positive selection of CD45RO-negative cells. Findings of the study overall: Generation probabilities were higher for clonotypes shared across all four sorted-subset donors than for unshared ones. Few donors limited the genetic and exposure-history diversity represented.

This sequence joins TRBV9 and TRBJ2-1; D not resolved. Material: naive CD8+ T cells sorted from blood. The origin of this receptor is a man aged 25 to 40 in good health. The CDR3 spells CASGPNSYNEQFF. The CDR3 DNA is TGTGCCAGCGGACCAAACTCCTACAATGAGCAGTTCTTC. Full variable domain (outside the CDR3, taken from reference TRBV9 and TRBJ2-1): DSGVTQTPKHLITATGQRVTLRCSPRSGDLSVYWYQQSLDQGLQFLIQYYNGEERAKGNILERFSAQQFPDLHSELNLSSLELGDSALYFCASGPNSYNEQFFGPGTRLTVL.